This TCR beta chain was recorded in a study of blood T cells in healthy people across ages. V lost 1 base to trimming and J lost 0 bases, with 17 bases between them. Per the germline V gene, CDR1 is SGHKS and CDR2 is YYEKEE (reference sequence). There are 18 residues in the CDR3. This clonotype was seen a handful of times. A J-beta primer mix and a sample-barcoded 5' primer were used in a second PCR of roughly 6 to 12 cycles. TCRdb re-called the 5' RACE reads with MiXCR, one entry per CDR3 protein. The sample contains approximately 1.5 million distinct CDR3 sequences, about 32% of which appear only once.

This sequence joins TRBV5-5 and TRBJ2-4; no reliable D call. The origin of this receptor is a young woman in good health. The sample taken for sequencing was blood. CDR3 sequence: CASSLNPMSLLAKNIQYF. The CDR3 DNA sequence: TGTGCCAGCAGCTTGAACCCTATGAGCCTACTAGCCAAAAACATTCAGTACTTC. The variable domain in full, completed from reference TRBV5-5 and TRBJ2-4, reads DAGVTQSPTHLIKTRGQQVTLRCSPISGHKSVSWYQQVLGQGPQFIFQYYEKEERGRGNFPDRFSARQFPNYSSELNVNALLLGDSALYLCASSLNPMSLLAKNIQYFGAGTRLSVL.